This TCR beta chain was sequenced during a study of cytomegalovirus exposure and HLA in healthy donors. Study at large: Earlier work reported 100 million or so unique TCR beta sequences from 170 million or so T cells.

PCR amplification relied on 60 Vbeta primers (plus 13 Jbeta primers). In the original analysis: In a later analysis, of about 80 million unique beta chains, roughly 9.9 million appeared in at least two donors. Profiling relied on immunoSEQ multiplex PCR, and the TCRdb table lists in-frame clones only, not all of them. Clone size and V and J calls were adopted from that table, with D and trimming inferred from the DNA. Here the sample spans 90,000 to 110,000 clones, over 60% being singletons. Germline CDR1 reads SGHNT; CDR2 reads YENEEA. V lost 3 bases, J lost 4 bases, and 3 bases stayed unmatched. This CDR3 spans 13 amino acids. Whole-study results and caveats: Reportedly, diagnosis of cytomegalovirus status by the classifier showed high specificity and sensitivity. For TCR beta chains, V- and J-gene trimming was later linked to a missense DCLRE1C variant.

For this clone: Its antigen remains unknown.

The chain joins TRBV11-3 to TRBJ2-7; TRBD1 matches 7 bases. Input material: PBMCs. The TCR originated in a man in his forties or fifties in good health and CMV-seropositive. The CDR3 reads CASSFGTVYEQYF. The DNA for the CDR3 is TGTGCCAGCAGCTTTGGGACAGTTTACGAGCAGTACTTC.